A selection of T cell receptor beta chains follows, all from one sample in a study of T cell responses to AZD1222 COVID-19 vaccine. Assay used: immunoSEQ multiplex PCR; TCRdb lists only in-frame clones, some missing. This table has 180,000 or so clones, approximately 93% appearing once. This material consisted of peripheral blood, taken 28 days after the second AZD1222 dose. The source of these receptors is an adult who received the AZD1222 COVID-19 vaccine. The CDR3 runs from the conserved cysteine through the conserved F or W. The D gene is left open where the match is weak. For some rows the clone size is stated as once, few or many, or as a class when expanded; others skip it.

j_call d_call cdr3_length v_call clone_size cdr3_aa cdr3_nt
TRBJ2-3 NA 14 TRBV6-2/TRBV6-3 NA CASSIALRTDTQYF TGTGCCAGCAGTATAGCTCTTCGCACAGATACGCAGTATTTT
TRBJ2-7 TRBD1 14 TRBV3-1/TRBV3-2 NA CASSRRGQGREQYF TGTGCCAGCAGCCGCCGGGGACAGGGGCGCGAGCAGTACTTC
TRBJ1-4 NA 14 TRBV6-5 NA CASSYSSHPEKLFF TGTGCCAGCAGTTACTCGAGTCACCCCGAAAAACTGTTTTTT
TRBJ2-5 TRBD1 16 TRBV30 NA CAWSPGQGAFGETQYF TGTGCCTGGAGCCCGGGACAGGGGGCATTCGGGGAGACCCAGTACTTC
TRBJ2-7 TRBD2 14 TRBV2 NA CASSGWGGSYEQYF TGTGCCAGCAGTGGGTGGGGGGGCTCCTACGAGCAGTACTTC
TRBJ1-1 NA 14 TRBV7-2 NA CASTYTSFSTEAFF TGTGCCAGCACCTACACTAGCTTTAGCACTGAAGCTTTCTTT
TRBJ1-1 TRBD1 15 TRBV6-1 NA CASSEAGTGNAEAFF TGTGCCAGCAGTGAAGCCGGGACAGGGAACGCTGAAGCTTTCTTT
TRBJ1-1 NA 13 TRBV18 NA CASSPSGGTEAFF TGTGCCAGCTCACCATCGGGGGGCACTGAAGCTTTCTTT
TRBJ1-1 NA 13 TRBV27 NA CASSLRENTEAFF TGTGCCAGCTCCCTCCGGGAGAACACTGAAGCTTTCTTT
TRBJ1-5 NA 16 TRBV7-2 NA CASSLGSGRSNQPQHF TGTGCCAGCAGCTTAGGATCAGGGAGGAGCAATCAGCCCCAGCATTTT
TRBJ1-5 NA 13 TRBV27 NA CASSLTGNQPQHF TGTGCCAGCAGTTTAACCGGGAATCAGCCCCAGCATTTT
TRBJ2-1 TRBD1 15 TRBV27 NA CASSVIGGANNEQFF TGTGCCAGCAGTGTGATAGGGGGCGCGAACAATGAGCAGTTCTTC
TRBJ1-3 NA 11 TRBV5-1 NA CASSFQNTIYF TGCGCCAGCAGCTTTCAAAACACCATATATTTT
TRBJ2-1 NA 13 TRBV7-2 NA CASSPARYNEQFF TGTGCCAGCAGCCCTGCCAGGTACAATGAGCAGTTCTTC
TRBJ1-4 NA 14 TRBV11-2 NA CASSFAGVREKLFF TGTGCCAGCAGCTTTGCGGGGGTTAGGGAAAAACTGTTTTTT
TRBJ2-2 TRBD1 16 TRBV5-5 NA CASSGGTGSSTGELFF TGTGCCAGCAGCGGGGGGACAGGGTCGTCGACCGGGGAGCTGTTTTTT
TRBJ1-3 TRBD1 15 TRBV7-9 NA CASSFSNRGLNTIYF TGTGCCAGCAGCTTCTCCAACAGGGGGTTAAACACCATATATTTT
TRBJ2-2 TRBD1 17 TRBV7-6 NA CASSLAGQGSSVGELFF TGTGCCAGCAGCTTAGCGGGACAGGGGTCCAGCGTCGGGGAGCTGTTTTTT
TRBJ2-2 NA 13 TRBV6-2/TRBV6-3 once CASSYHPSGELFF TGTGCCAGCAGTTACCACCCCAGCGGGGAGCTGTTTTTT
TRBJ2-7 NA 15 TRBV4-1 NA CASSQEPRALIEQYF TGCGCCAGCAGCCAAGAACCCAGGGCCCTTATCGAGCAGTACTTC